A selection of T cell receptor beta chains follows, all from one sample in a study of blood T cell repertoires in COVID-19. Repertoires were generated with immunoSEQ multiplex PCR, while TCRdb's copy carries only in-frame clones and drops some. The profile shows roughly 150,000 clones, around 80% of them singletons. The sequencing sample was made of peripheral blood. The origin of the receptors is a woman aged 50 to 60 in a cohort sampled during active or convalescent COVID-19. CDR3s include the opening cysteine and the closing phenylalanine or tryptophan. Each record gives: V gene, clone size, D gene, J gene, CDR3 DNA, CDR3 protein. A D gene is named only where the DNA matches it firmly. Not every row has a clone size; where given, it reads once, few, many or a size class.

>TRBV9|-|-|TRBJ1-3
TGTGCCAGCGGCCACAGGGCTATATCTGGAAACACCATATATTTT
CASGHRAISGNTIYF
>TRBV9|-|TRBD2|TRBJ2-1
TGTGCCAGCAGCGTGGCGGGGGGGCCTTATGGTGAGCAGTTCTTC
CASSVAGGPYGEQFF
>TRBV5-8|-|TRBD1|TRBJ2-6
TGTGCCAGCAGCTTGGCCGAGGGGACAGCTGCGCCTGGGGCCAACGTCCTGACTTTC
CASSLAEGTAAPGANVLTF
>TRBV3-1/TRBV3-2|-|-|TRBJ1-5
TGTGCCAGCAGCACAGGGACGCTTAATCAGCCCCAGCATTTT
CASSTGTLNQPQHF
>TRBV4-1|few|-|TRBJ1-1
TGCGCCAGCAGCCAAGCAGGGAGGGGGAACACTGAAGCTTTCTTT
CASSQAGRGNTEAFF
>TRBV7-8|-|-|TRBJ1-1
TGTGCCAGCAGCTTAACGGAGTTAGGCGAACGCCTTGAAGCTTTCTTT
CASSLTELGERLEAFF
>TRBV5-6|-|-|TRBJ1-1
TGTGCCAGCAGCTTTCTACTTGAAGCTTTCTTT
CASSFLLEAFF
>TRBV7-2|-|TRBD1|TRBJ2-5
TGTGCCAGCAGCCCCAGCCCGACAGGGAGTTATGAGACCCAGTACTTC
CASSPSPTGSYETQYF
>TRBV5-1|-|-|TRBJ1-1
TGCGCCAGCAGCTTGGGAGGGAGTCGTGGTCTGGACACTGAAGCTTTCTTT
CASSLGGSRGLDTEAFF
>TRBV11-2|-|-|TRBJ2-3
TGTGCCAGCAGCCCCGGACATGATACGCAGTATTTT
CASSPGHDTQYF
>TRBV18|-|-|TRBJ1-4
TGTGCCAGCTCACCTTGGCAGGGGTTTGAAAAACTGTTTTTT
CASSPWQGFEKLFF
>TRBV4-1|-|-|TRBJ1-3
TGCGCCAGCAGCCAAGGACCCAGGGAATCTGGAAACACCATATATTTT
CASSQGPRESGNTIYF
>TRBV13|-|TRBD1|TRBJ1-5
TGTGCCAGCAGCTTAGGGGGACAGGGGTCTCAGCCCCAGCATTTT
CASSLGGQGSQPQHF
>TRBV11-2|-|-|TRBJ1-4
TGTGCCAGCACCCACGACCTCGACAGAGAAAAACTGTTTTTT
CASTHDLDREKLFF
>TRBV3-1/TRBV3-2|few|TRBD2|TRBJ2-2
TGTGCCAGCAGCCAAGGACTAGCGGGGGGGCCGAGCGGGGAGCTGTTTTTT
CASSQGLAGGPSGELFF